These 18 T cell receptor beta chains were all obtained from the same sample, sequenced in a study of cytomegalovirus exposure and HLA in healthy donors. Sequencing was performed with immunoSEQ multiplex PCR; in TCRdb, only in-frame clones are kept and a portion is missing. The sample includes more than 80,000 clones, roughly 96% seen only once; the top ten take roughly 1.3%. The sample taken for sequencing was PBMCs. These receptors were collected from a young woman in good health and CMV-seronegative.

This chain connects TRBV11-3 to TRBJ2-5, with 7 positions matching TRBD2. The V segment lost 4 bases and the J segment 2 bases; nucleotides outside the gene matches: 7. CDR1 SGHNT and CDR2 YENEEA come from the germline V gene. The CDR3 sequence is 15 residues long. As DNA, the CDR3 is TGTGCCAGCAGCTCGGGGGGAACTCTACAAGAGACCCAGTACTTC. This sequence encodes CASSSGGTLQETQYF. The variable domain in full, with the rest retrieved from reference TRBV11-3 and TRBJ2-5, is EAGVVQSPRYKIIEKKQPVAFWCNPISGHNTLYWYLQNLGQGPELLIRYENEEAVDDSQLPKDRFSAERLKGVDSTLKIQPAELGDSAVYLCASSSGGTLQETQYFGPGTRLLVL.

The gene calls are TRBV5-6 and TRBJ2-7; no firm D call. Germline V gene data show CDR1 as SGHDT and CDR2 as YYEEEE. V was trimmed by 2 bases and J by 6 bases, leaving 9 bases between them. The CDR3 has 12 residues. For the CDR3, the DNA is TGTGCCAGCAGCTTTCAGTCCGTCGAGCAGTACTTC. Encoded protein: CASSFQSVEQYF.

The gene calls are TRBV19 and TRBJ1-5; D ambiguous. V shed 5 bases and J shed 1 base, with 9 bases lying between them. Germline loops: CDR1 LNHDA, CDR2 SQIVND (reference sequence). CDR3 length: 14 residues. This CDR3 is CASSSGGSNQPQHF. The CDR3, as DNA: TGTGCCAGTAGTTCCGGCGGGAGCAATCAGCCCCAGCATTTT. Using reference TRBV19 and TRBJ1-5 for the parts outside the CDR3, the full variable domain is DGGITQSPKYLFRKEGQNVTLSCEQNLNHDAMYWYRQDPGQGLRLIYYSQIVNDFQKGDIAEGYSVSREKKESFPLTVTSAQKNPTAFYLCASSSGGSNQPQHFGDGTRLSIL.

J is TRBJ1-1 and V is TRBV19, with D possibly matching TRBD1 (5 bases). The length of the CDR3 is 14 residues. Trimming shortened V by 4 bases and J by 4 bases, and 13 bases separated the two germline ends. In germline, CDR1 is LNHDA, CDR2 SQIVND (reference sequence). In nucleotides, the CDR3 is TGTGCCAGTAGTAGACGGGGGGTAGGCACTGAAGCTTTCTTT. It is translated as CASSRRGVGTEAFF.

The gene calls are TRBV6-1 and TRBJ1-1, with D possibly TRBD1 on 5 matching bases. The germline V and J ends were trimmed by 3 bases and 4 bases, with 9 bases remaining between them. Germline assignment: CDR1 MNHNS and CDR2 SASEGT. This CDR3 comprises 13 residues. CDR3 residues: CASSDGASTEAFF. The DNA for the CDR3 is TGTGCCAGCAGTGATGGGGCCAGCACTGAAGCTTTCTTT.

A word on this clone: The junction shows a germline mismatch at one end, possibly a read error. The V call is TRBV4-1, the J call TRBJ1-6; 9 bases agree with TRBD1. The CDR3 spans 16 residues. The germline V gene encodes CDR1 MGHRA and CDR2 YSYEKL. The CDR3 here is CASSREGQGVNSPLHF. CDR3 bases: TGCGCCAGCAGCCGAGAGGGACAGGGCGTTAATTCGCCCCTCCACTTT.

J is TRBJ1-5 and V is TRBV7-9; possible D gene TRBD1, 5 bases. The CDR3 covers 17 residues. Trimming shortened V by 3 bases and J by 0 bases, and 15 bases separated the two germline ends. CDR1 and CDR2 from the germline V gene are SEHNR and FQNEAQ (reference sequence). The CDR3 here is CASSFWSTGHSNQPQHF. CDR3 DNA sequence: TGTGCCAGCAGCTTTTGGTCTACAGGTCATAGCAATCAGCCCCAGCATTTT.

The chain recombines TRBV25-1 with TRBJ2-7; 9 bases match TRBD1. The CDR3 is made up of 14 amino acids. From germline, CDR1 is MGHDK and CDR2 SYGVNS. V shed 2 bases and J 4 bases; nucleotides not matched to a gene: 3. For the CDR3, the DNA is TGTGCCAGCAGTGAAGGGACAGGGTTTTACGAGCAGTACTTC. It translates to CASSEGTGFYEQYF.

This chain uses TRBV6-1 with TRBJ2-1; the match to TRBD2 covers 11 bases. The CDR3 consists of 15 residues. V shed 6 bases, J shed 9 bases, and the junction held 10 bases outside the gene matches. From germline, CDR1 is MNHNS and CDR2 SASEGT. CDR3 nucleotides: TGTGCCAGCAGGAAAACTAGCGGGAGCCTGGGTGAGCAGTTCTTC. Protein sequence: CASRKTSGSLGEQFF.

This chain's CDR3 is CATRATSGRTYEQYF. CDR3 nucleotide sequence: TGTGCCACCAGGGCGACTAGCGGGAGGACCTACGAGCAGTACTTC. The chain combines TRBV15 with TRBJ2-7, with 13 bases identical to TRBD2. The CDR3 has 15 amino acids. Trimming cost V 6 bases and J 2 bases; bases outside gene matches: 4. Germline values: CDR1 LNHNV, CDR2 YYDKDF (reference sequence).

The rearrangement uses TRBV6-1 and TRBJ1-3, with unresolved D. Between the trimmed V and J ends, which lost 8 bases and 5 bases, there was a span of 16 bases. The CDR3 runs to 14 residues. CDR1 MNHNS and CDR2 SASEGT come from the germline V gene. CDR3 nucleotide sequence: TGTGCCAGCGACCCGGGTTTTGGCCGAAACACCATATATTTT. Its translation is CASDPGFGRNTIYF.

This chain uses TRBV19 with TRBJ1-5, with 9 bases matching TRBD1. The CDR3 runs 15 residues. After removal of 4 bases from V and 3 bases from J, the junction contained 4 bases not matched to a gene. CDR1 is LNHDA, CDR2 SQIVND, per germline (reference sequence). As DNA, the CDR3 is TGTGCCAGTAGTACTACAGGGGGCCCCAATCAGCCCCAGCATTTT. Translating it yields CASSTTGGPNQPQHF. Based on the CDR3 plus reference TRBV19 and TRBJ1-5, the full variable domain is DGGITQSPKYLFRKEGQNVTLSCEQNLNHDAMYWYRQDPGQGLRLIYYSQIVNDFQKGDIAEGYSVSREKKESFPLTVTSAQKNPTAFYLCASSTTGGPNQPQHFGDGTRLSIL.

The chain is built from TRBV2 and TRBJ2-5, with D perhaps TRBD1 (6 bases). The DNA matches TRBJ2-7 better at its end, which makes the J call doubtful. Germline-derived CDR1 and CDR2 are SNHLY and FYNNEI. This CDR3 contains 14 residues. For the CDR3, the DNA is TGTGCCAGCAGGGTCCGGGACACTTCCTACGAGCAGTACTTC. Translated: CASRVRDTSYEQYF.

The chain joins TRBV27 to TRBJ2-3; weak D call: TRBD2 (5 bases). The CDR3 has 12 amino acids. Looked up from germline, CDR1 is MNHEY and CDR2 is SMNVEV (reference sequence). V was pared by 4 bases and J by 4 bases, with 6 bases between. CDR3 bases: TGTGCCAGCAGTTGGCGGGCAGATACGCAGTATTTT. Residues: CASSWRADTQYF.

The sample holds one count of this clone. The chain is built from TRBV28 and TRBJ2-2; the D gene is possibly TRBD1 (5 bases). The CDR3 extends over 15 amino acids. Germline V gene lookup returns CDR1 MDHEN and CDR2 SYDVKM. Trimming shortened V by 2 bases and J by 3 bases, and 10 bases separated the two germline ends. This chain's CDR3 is CASSLGARDTGELFF. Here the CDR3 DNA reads TGTGCCAGCAGTTTAGGGGCCAGGGACACCGGGGAGCTGTTTTTT.

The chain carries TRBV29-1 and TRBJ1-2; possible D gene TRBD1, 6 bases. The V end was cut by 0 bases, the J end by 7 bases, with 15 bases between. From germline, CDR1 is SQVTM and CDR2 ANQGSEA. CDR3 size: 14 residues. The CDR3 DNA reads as TGCAGCGTTGAAGAGGTACAGGGTTTAGCTGGCTACACCTTC. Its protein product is CSVEEVQGLAGYTF.

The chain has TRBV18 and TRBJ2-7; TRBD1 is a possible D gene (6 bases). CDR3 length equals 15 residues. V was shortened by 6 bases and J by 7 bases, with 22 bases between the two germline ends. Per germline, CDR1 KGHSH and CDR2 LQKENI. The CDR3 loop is CASSPTPKTGIEQYF. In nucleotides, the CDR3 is TGTGCCAGCTCTCCGACACCCAAGACAGGAATAGAGCAGTACTTC.

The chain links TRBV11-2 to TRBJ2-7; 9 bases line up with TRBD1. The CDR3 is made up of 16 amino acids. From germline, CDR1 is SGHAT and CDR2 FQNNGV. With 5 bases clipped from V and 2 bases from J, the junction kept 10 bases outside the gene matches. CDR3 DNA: TGTGCCAGCAGCGCCGGGACAGGGATTTGGACCTACGAGCAGTACTTC. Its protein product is CASSAGTGIWTYEQYF. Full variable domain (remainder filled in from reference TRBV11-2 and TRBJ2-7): EAGVAQSPRYKIIEKRQSVAFWCNPISGHATLYWYQQILGQGPKLLIQFQNNGVVDDSQLPKDRFSAERLKGVDSTLKIQPAKLEDSAVYLCASSAGTGIWTYEQYFGPGTRLTVT.